This T cell receptor beta chain is from a study of beta chain features in type 1 diabetes. Overall study context: There were approximately 100,000,000 sorted cells examined across all samples. Regarding the study as a whole: A PCR bias possibly favoring shorter templates would apply equally to patients and controls. More deletions and fewer insertions at VDJ junctions were found in patients with type 1 diabetes. cDNA-based reads could over-represent cells with high TCR expression.

The whole isolated RNA underwent reverse transcription, so sequencing captured expressed TCRB transcripts. Clones were sequenced by immunoSEQ multiplex PCR, and TCRdb holds only the in-frame ones, with some missing. The table lists about 180,000 clones, 10% to 15% of them singletons. The CDR3 covers 15 residues. J gave up 5 bases and V 5 bases, and 6 bases lay outside the gene matches. Germline CDR1 and CDR2: SGHTA and FQGNSA. As for this clone: Its cognate antigen is unknown.

The sample taken for sequencing was central memory CD4+ T cells from blood. The chain joins TRBV7-2 to TRBJ2-7, with 13 bases identical to TRBD2. This clonotype was obtained from a woman between 18 and 29 years old in good health. The CDR3 is CASSGGLAGAHEQYF. As DNA, the CDR3 is TGTGCCAGCAGCGGCGGACTAGCGGGAGCCCACGAGCAGTACTTC.